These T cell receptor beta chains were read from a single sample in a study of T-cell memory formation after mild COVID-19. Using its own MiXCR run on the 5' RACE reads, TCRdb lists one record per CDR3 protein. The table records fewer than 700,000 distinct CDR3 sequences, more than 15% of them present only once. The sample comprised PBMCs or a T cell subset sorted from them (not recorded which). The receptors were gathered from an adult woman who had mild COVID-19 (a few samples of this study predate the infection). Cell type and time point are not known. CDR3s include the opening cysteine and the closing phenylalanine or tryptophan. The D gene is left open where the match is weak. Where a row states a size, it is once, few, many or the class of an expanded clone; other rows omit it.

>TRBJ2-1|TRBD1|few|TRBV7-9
TGTGCCAGCACCCAAGGGGGTCCCGACAGGGATGAGCAGTTCTTC
CASTQGGPDRDEQFF
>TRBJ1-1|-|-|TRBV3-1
TGTGCCAGCAGCCAAGATTTTTGGCAGGGCAGGGTCACTGAAGCTTTCTTT
CASSQDFWQGRVTEAFF
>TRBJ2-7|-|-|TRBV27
TGTGCCAGCAGTTTTGGTCAGACCGGCGAGCAGTACTTC
CASSFGQTGEQYF
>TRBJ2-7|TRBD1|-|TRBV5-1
TGCGCCAGCAGCCCGTTGGGCCCGGGACAGAGCTCCTACGAGCAGTACTTC
CASSPLGPGQSSYEQYF
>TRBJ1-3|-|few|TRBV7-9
TGTGCCAGCGAGGGGTCCTACTCTGGAAACACCATATATTTT
CASEGSYSGNTIYF
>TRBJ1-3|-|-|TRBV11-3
TGTGCCAGCAGCTCCGGCAATGGAAACACCATATATTTT
CASSSGNGNTIYF
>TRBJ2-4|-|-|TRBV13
TGTGCCAGCAGCCCAGAGAGGGCGGGCGGAAACATTCAGTACTTC
CASSPERAGGNIQYF
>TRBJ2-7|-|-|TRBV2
TGTGCCAGCAGTGTATTCGGGGACTTGGATGGCTACGAGCAGTACTTC
CASSVFGDLDGYEQYF
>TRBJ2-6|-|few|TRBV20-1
TGCAGTGCTAGACATTGGACGGGGAGTGGGGCCAACGTCCTGACTTTC
CSARHWTGSGANVLTF
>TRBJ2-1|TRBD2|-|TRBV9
TGTGCCAGCAGCGTAGTTTCTAGCGGGATCCATGAGCAGTTCTTC
CASSVVSSGIHEQFF
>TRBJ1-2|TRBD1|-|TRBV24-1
TGTGCCACCAGTTTGACAGGGGGCTTACATGGCTACACCTTC
CATSLTGGLHGYTF
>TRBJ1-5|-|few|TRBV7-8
TGTGCCAGCAGCTTAGGCGTCGTTCCGAGGCCCCAGCATTTT
CASSLGVVPRPQHF
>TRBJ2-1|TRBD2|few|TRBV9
TGTGCCAGCAGCGGTGGACTAGCGGGAGGGCCAGGGAGCTCCTACAATGAGCAGTTCTTC
CASSGGLAGGPGSSYNEQFF
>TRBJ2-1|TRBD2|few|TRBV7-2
TGTGCCAGCAGCTTAGTAGGGGACTACTACAATGAGCAGTTCTTC
CASSLVGDYYNEQFF
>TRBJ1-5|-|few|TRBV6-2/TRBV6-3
TGTGCCAGCAGTTACCGGCAGGGAGAGGGTCAGCCCCAGCATTTT
CASSYRQGEGQPQHF
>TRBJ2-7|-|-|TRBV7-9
TGTGCCAGCAGCTTAGATCGTGGCACATCCTACGAGCAGTACTTC
CASSLDRGTSYEQYF
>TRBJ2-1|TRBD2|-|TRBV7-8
TGTGCCAGCAGCTTAGGGTCGCTAGCGGGTGCCTTCGGGAATGAGCAGTTCTTC
CASSLGSLAGAFGNEQFF
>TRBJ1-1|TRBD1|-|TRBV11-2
TGTGCCAGCAGCTTAGTGCCGACAGGGGACACTGAAGCTTTCTTT
CASSLVPTGDTEAFF
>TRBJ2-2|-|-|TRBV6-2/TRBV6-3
TGTGCCAGCATCAAAAGCCGCCGGGTGGGGCGCACCGGGGAGCTGTTTTTT
CASIKSRRVGRTGELFF
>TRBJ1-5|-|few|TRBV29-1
TGCAGCGTCCGCATCAAGGGGGGGGAAAATCAGCCCCAGCATTTT
CSVRIKGGENQPQHF
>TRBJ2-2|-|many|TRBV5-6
TGTGCCAGCAGCTTCTCAGGATACGGGGAGCTGTTTTTT
CASSFSGYGELFF
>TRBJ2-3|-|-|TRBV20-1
TGCAGTGCCCGGTTCTATTGGGGACACACAGATACGCAGTATTTT
CSARFYWGHTDTQYF
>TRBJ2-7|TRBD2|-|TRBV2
TGTGCCAGCAGTGAATCTAGCGGGGGCTCCTACGAGCAGTACTTC
CASSESSGGSYEQYF
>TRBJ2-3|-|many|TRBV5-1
TGCGCCAGCCGGGCAGACACAGATACGCAGTATTTT
CASRADTDTQYF
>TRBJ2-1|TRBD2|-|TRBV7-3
TGTGCCAGCAGCCAACTAGCGGGAGTCCCTAATGAGCAGTTCTTC
CASSQLAGVPNEQFF
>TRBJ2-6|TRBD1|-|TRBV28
TGTGCCAGCAGTCGACAGGGGGCCGGGGCCAACGTCCTGACTTTC
CASSRQGAGANVLTF
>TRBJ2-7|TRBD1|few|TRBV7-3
TGTGCCAGCAGCCAGCAACCGGGACAGTCTTACGAGCAGTACTTC
CASSQQPGQSYEQYF
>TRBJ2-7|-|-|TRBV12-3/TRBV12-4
TGTGCCAGCCGTTCCGCGGGTGCCTACGAGCAGTACTTC
CASRSAGAYEQYF
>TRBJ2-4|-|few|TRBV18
TGTGCCAGCTCACCACGCGAAGGGGGTACGGACATTCAGTACTTC
CASSPREGGTDIQYF
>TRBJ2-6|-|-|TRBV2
TGTGCCAGCAGTGTCCTGCGGTACTCTGGGGCCAACGTCCTGACTTTC
CASSVLRYSGANVLTF
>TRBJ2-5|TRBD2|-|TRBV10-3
TGTGCCATCAGTTCAATAGCGGGAGGACAAGAGACCCAGTACTTC
CAISSIAGGQETQYF
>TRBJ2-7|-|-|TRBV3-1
TGTGCCAGCAGCCAAGGGGGGGACTTCTACGAGCAGTACTTC
CASSQGGDFYEQYF
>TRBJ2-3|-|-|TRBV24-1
TGTGCCACCAGTGATCCGCGTATGAACCGGGGAGATACGCAGTATTTT
CATSDPRMNRGDTQYF